This is a list of T cell receptor beta chains from one sample in a study of blood T cell repertoires in COVID-19. Produced via immunoSEQ multiplex PCR; TCRdb's table is partial and in-frame only. The sample carries about 110,000 clones, over 80% recorded once. The sequenced sample was peripheral blood. Every receptor here comes from a woman in her 70s with acute or convalescent COVID-19. The CDR3 runs from the conserved cysteine through the conserved F or W. Each record gives: D gene, clone size, J gene, V gene, CDR3 DNA, CDR3 protein. The D gene is left open where the match is weak. Clone size is not always given. Where it is, it says once, few, many or a class for expanded clones.

NA | once | TRBJ2-5 | TRBV19 | TGTGCCAGTAGTGCGGGACCGGGCAGCCAAGAGACCCAGTACTTC | CASSAGPGSQETQYF
NA | NA | TRBJ2-3 | TRBV4-2 | TGTGCCAGCAGCCCGACTAGCACAGATACGCAGTATTTT | CASSPTSTDTQYF
NA | NA | TRBJ1-1 | TRBV6-2/TRBV6-3 | TGTGCCAGCAGTAATACAGGGTTTACCACTGAAGCTTTCTTT | CASSNTGFTTEAFF
NA | NA | TRBJ1-6 | TRBV30 | TGTGCCTGGAGCCGGACAGAGAATTCACCCCTCCACTTT | CAWSRTENSPLHF
TRBD2 | NA | TRBJ2-3 | TRBV3-1/TRBV3-2 | TGTGCCAGCAGCCCACTAGCGGGGGGGCAAAATACGCAGTATTTT | CASSPLAGGQNTQYF
TRBD2 | NA | TRBJ2-1 | TRBV13 | TGTGCCAGCAGCTTAGTGGTTCTGGCGGCTAGCGGGGGGTACTACAATGAGCAGTTCTTC | CASSLVVLAASGGYYNEQFF
NA | NA | TRBJ1-1 | TRBV7-2 | TGTGCCAGCAGCTTACGTCTGAACACTGAAGCTTTCTTT | CASSLRLNTEAFF
TRBD1 | NA | TRBJ2-1 | TRBV7-6 | TGTGCCAGCAGTCACGGGACAGGGGCGAATGAGCAGTTCTTC | CASSHGTGANEQFF
TRBD1 | NA | TRBJ1-1 | TRBV6-5 | TGTGCCAGCAGCAAGAGACAGGGGCAAGCTTTCTTT | CASSKRQGQAFF
NA | NA | TRBJ1-1 | TRBV20-1 | TGCAGTGCTAGTTACTCAGATAGACAGTTGGCTTTCTTT | CSASYSDRQLAFF
NA | NA | TRBJ2-6 | TRBV28 | TGTGCCAGCAGTGCCTCCGGCTCTGGGGCCAACGTCCTGACTTTC | CASSASGSGANVLTF
NA | NA | TRBJ2-5 | TRBV11-2 | TGTGCCAGCAGCTTGGGCTCCGAGACCCAGTACTTC | CASSLGSETQYF
NA | NA | TRBJ2-1 | TRBV6-5 | TGTGCCAGCGGGGCGGGGGCGAGCTACAATGAGCAGTTCTTC | CASGAGASYNEQFF
TRBD2 | NA | TRBJ2-1 | TRBV27 | TGTGCCAGCAGTTATTTTACCGCGGGAGGAGGTAATGAGCAGTTCTTC | CASSYFTAGGGNEQFF
NA | NA | TRBJ2-6 | TRBV29-1 | TGCAGCGTTATGGAGGGGGCGTCTGGGGCCAACGTCCTGACTTTC | CSVMEGASGANVLTF
TRBD2 | NA | TRBJ2-1 | TRBV6-2/TRBV6-3 | TGTGCCAGCAGTTACCCCGCGGGAGGGCCTCTCAATGAGCAGTTCTTC | CASSYPAGGPLNEQFF
TRBD1 | NA | TRBJ2-7 | TRBV6-5 | TGTGCCAGCAGTCCCGGGACAGGGGAGAGGGAGCAGTACTTC | CASSPGTGEREQYF
NA | NA | TRBJ1-5 | TRBV6-2/TRBV6-3 | TGTGCCAGCAGTACGAACCGGGACAAACGATCCGGAACCTATAGCAATCAGCCCCAGCATTTT | CASSTNRDKRSGTYSNQPQHF
NA | NA | TRBJ2-2 | TRBV9 | TGTGCCAGCAGCGTAGACCCTAGGCGGAACACCGGGGAGCTGTTTTTT | CASSVDPRRNTGELFF
NA | NA | TRBJ1-1 | TRBV7-9 | TGTGCCAGCAGCTTAATGGACGGAGGCACTGAAGCTTTCTTT | CASSLMDGGTEAFF
NA | NA | TRBJ1-1 | TRBV6-5 | TGTGCCAGCAGTTCAAGGACATGGGACAACGGAGCTTTCTTT | CASSSRTWDNGAFF
TRBD1 | NA | TRBJ2-7 | TRBV6-1 | TGTGCCAGCAGTGGACAGGGTGGACACAAGACATCCTACGAGCAGTACTTC | CASSGQGGHKTSYEQYF
TRBD1 | NA | TRBJ2-2 | TRBV30 | TGTGCCTTCGGCAGACCGGGACAGGGATCGTACACCGGGGAGCTGTTTTTT | CAFGRPGQGSYTGELFF
TRBD2 | NA | TRBJ2-1 | TRBV4-1 | TGCGCCAGCAGCCAGCTAGCGGGGCCGGGCAATGAGCAGTTCTTC | CASSQLAGPGNEQFF
NA | NA | TRBJ2-5 | TRBV7-2 | TGTGCCAGCAGCTTAGTATCAGAAGAGACCCAGTACTTC | CASSLVSEETQYF
NA | few | TRBJ1-1 | TRBV7-3 | TGTGCCAGCAGCACCAGGGGTTTAGGCACTGAAGCTTTCTTT | CASSTRGLGTEAFF
TRBD1 | once | TRBJ1-5 | TRBV27 | TGTGCCAGCAGCGCTACTCGACAGGGTTGGGACAATCAGCCCCAGCATTTT | CASSATRQGWDNQPQHF
NA | NA | TRBJ1-5 | TRBV23-1 | TGCGCCAGCAGTCAATCACCCCCTAGGCACTGCCAAAGACGGCCCCAGCATTTT | CASSQSPPRHCQRRPQHF
NA | once | TRBJ1-4 | TRBV27 | TGTGCCAGCAGTCCACACCCGACAGCAACTAATGAAAAACTGTTTTTT | CASSPHPTATNEKLFF
NA | NA | TRBJ2-5 | TRBV27 | TGTGCCAGCAGCCAATCTGGGTACGGGGAGACCCAGTACTTC | CASSQSGYGETQYF
TRBD1 | NA | TRBJ1-2 | TRBV9 | TGTGCCAGCAGCCCAAGGGACAGTGGATGGCCACTCTATGTCTACACCTTC | CASSPRDSGWPLYVYTF
NA | once | TRBJ2-5 | TRBV24-1 | TGTGCCACCAGTGCCCTCGGAGGTGCGGACGGGAAAGAGACCCAGTACTTC | CATSALGGADGKETQYF
TRBD1 | NA | TRBJ1-1 | TRBV10-3 | TGTGCCACAGCCACCCGACAGGGCACTGAAGCTTTCTTT | CATATRQGTEAFF
NA | NA | TRBJ2-5 | TRBV7-7 | TGTGCCAGCAGCTCTGAGGAGGAGGCCAAGACCCAGTACTTC | CASSSEEEAKTQYF
NA | NA | TRBJ1-1 | TRBV29-1 | TGCACCGTATCCCGACAGCTGAACACTGAAGCTTTCTTT | CTVSRQLNTEAFF
NA | NA | TRBJ2-3 | TRBV12-5 | TGTGCTAGTAACCATATAGGGGGGGGAGGACGCACAGATACGCAGTATTTT | CASNHIGGGGRTDTQYF
NA | NA | TRBJ1-2 | TRBV28 | TGTGCCAGCAGTTTCGGGGGATATGGCTACACCTTC | CASSFGGYGYTF
NA | NA | TRBJ2-3 | TRBV5-6 | TGTGCCAGCAGCTTTGGGGGGTACAGCACAGATACGCAGTATTTT | CASSFGGYSTDTQYF
NA | NA | TRBJ2-1 | TRBV30 | TGTGCCTGGAGTGGGACTAACATCTACAATGAGCAGTTCTTC | CAWSGTNIYNEQFF
TRBD1 | NA | TRBJ2-7 | TRBV7-9 | TGTGCCAGCAGCACCTCCGGGACAGGGAGCTACGAGCAGTACTTC | CASSTSGTGSYEQYF
TRBD2 | NA | TRBJ2-2 | TRBV19 | TGTGCCACCGCGGGACTAGCGGGGAGCGGGGAGCTGTTTTTT | CATAGLAGSGELFF
TRBD2 | once | TRBJ2-3 | TRBV30 | TGTGCCTGGAGTGTATTGACTAGCGGGACCCCAGATACGCAGTATTTT | CAWSVLTSGTPDTQYF
TRBD1 | NA | TRBJ1-6 | TRBV27 | TGTGCCAGCAGTTTCTCCTGGGACAGAAGCCCCAATTCACCCCTCCACTTT | CASSFSWDRSPNSPLHF
TRBD1 | NA | TRBJ2-3 | TRBV7-6 | TGTGCCAGCAGCTTAGAGAGGGGGCTGGTAGATACGCAGTATTTT | CASSLERGLVDTQYF
NA | NA | TRBJ1-1 | TRBV6-1 | TGTGCCAGCAGTGAACGACAGGAATGGTCTGAAGCTTTCTTT | CASSERQEWSEAFF
NA | NA | TRBJ1-2 | TRBV7-2 | TGTGCCAGCAGCTTATACGGACAGAATAACTATGGCTACACCTTC | CASSLYGQNNYGYTF
NA | once | TRBJ1-6 | TRBV2 | TGTGCCAGCAGTGAAAAGGGGATTACTAATTCACCCCTCCACTTT | CASSEKGITNSPLHF
NA | NA | TRBJ1-5 | TRBV20-1 | TGCAGTGCTAGTGAGGGGGGTAGGAATCAGCCCCAGCATTTT | CSASEGGRNQPQHF
TRBD2 | NA | TRBJ2-7 | TRBV28 | TGTGCCAGCAGTCCTTCGGGGACTACCCCCTACGAGCAGTACTTC | CASSPSGTTPYEQYF
TRBD2 | NA | TRBJ2-5 | TRBV7-9 | TGTGCCAGCAGCCGTAGTGCCGGGACGGGACTAGCAGGGGTAGAGACCCAGTACTTC | CASSRSAGTGLAGVETQYF
NA | NA | TRBJ2-2 | TRBV7-3 | TGTGCCAGCAGCTCCCCAATCGAACACCGGGGAGCTGTTTTT | CASSSPIEHRGAVF
NA | NA | TRBJ1-6 | TRBV3-1/TRBV3-2 | TGTGCCAGCAGCCAAGGACAGGCAGGTTCACCCCTCCACTTT | CASSQGQAGSPLHF
NA | NA | TRBJ2-2 | TRBV3-1/TRBV3-2 | TGTGCCAGCAGCCCCCTTCCGGGACTTGGTCCCGGGGAGCTGTTTTTT | CASSPLPGLGPGELFF
NA | NA | TRBJ1-1 | TRBV5-1 | TGCGCCAGCAGCTTAGGATCAGGGGTCACTGAAGCTTTCTTT | CASSLGSGVTEAFF
NA | once | TRBJ2-6 | TRBV5-1 | TGCGCCAGCAGCTTGGTTACGGGACAAGGGCCCTCTGGGGCCAACGTCCTGACTTTC | CASSLVTGQGPSGANVLTF